The 9 T cell receptor beta chains listed next were all sequenced from one sample in a study of T cells in Graves' hyperthyroidism and ophthalmopathy. RNA transcripts gave rise to amplified TCR beta CDR3 regions. An initial round of RT-PCR targeting the TCR CDR3 relied on the HTBI primer set. TCRdb re-derived calls from the multiplex PCR reads in MiXCR, one entry per CDR3 protein. The sample holds approximately 330,000 distinct CDR3 sequences, 15% to 20% seen once. The sample comprised blood. These receptors were taken from a woman aged 45-60 years with Graves' hyperthyroidism.

This clonotype was found a few times. The chain couples TRBV6-1 to TRBJ2-7; unclear D gene. Trimming took off 5 bases at V and 2 bases at J, with 25 bases between the two ends. Germline CDR1 reads MNHNS; CDR2 reads SASEGT. There are 18 residues in the CDR3. CDR3 DNA: TGTGCCAGCAGTCCAATGGCCCACCCATTACATCGGACCTACGAGCAGTACGTC. The encoded protein is CASSPMAHPLHRTYEQYV.

The chain is built from TRBV12-3 or TRBV12-4 and TRBJ2-3; D is perhaps TRBD1 (5 bases). Trimming took off 4 bases at V and 2 bases at J, with 13 bases between the two ends. The CDR3 consists of 15 residues. CDR3 sequence (DNA): TGTGCCAGCAGTTGGGCTACTGGGGCCACAGATACGCAGTATTTT. Amino acids: CASSWATGATDTQYF.

The gene calls are TRBV14 and TRBJ2-1; D tentatively fits TRBD1 or TRBD2 (5 bases each). The CDR3 runs 13 residues. V shed 5 bases and J shed 7 bases, with 12 bases lying between them. CDR1 and CDR2 from the germline V gene are SGHDN and FVKESK. The CDR3 sequence is CASSFGTVNEQFF. The CDR3 DNA reads as TGTGCCAGCAGCTTCGGGACGGTTAATGAGCAGTTCTTC.

This clonotype has a count of ten or more. The V call is TRBV6-1, the J call TRBJ2-1; D is perhaps TRBD1 (6 bases). CDR1 is MNHNS, CDR2 SASEGT, per germline. The length of the CDR3 is 14 residues. Trimming took 6 bases from V and 0 from J, leaving 9 bases between them. CDR3 coding DNA: TGTGCCAGCAGGTCGGGACACTCCTACAATGAGCAGTTCTTC. Its translation is CASRSGHSYNEQFF.

V usage is TRBV29-1 and J usage is TRBJ2-1, with D maybe TRBD2 (5 bases). The V and J ends lost 6 bases and 0 bases respectively, with 12 bases between them. The CDR3 length is 14 residues. From germline, CDR1 is SQVTM and CDR2 ANQGSEA. The CDR3 loop is CSVVAKSSYNEQFF. As DNA, the CDR3 is TGCAGCGTAGTAGCGAAAAGCTCCTACAATGAGCAGTTCTTC.

This chain links TRBV7-6 with TRBJ2-2, with D possibly TRBD1 on 6 matching bases. V gave up 5 bases and J gave up 1 base, with 14 bases separating them. The CDR3 extends over 16 amino acids. The germline V gene has CDR1 SGHVS and CDR2 FNYEAQ. As DNA, the CDR3 is TGTGCCAGCAGCCCCCTGACAGGACGGAACACCGGGGAGCTGTTTTTT. Translating it yields CASSPLTGRNTGELFF. Using reference TRBV7-6 and TRBJ2-2 for the parts outside the CDR3, the full variable domain is GAGVSQSPRYKVTKRGQDVALRCDPISGHVSLYWYRQALGQGPEFLTYFNYEAQQDKSGLPNDRFSAERPEGSISTLTIQRTEQRDSAMYRCASSPLTGRNTGELFFGEGSRLTVL.

This clonotype was counted many times. The genes are TRBV18 and TRBJ1-2, with no clear D. Germline CDR1 is KGHSH and CDR2 is LQKENI. Trimming took off 0 bases at V and 4 bases at J, with 9 bases between the two ends. The CDR3 contains 14 residues. In nucleotides, the CDR3 is TGTGCCAGCTCACCACCCGCGTTCCGCTATGGCTACACCTTC. Amino acid sequence: CASSPPAFRYGYTF.

This chain connects TRBV5-1 to TRBJ1-6; D remains unclear. V lost 3 bases and J 7 bases, leaving 11 bases between the germline ends. Germline V CDR1 and CDR2: SGHRS, YFSETQ. The CDR3 is 14 amino acids. CDR3 in amino acids: CASSSMKENSPLHF. Written as DNA, the CDR3 is TGCGCCAGCAGCTCTATGAAGGAGAATTCACCCCTCCACTTT.

This clonotype was seen a handful of times. CDR3 loop: CSAIDRFGLAVNEQFF. DNA for the CDR3: TGCAGTGCTATTGACAGGTTCGGACTAGCGGTCAATGAGCAGTTCTTC. The V and J genes are TRBV20-1 and TRBJ2-1; 10 bases line up with TRBD2. This CDR3 has 16 amino acids. J lost 6 bases, V lost 4 bases, and 12 bases had no gene match. The germline gives CDR1 DFQATT, CDR2 SNEGSKA (reference sequence).